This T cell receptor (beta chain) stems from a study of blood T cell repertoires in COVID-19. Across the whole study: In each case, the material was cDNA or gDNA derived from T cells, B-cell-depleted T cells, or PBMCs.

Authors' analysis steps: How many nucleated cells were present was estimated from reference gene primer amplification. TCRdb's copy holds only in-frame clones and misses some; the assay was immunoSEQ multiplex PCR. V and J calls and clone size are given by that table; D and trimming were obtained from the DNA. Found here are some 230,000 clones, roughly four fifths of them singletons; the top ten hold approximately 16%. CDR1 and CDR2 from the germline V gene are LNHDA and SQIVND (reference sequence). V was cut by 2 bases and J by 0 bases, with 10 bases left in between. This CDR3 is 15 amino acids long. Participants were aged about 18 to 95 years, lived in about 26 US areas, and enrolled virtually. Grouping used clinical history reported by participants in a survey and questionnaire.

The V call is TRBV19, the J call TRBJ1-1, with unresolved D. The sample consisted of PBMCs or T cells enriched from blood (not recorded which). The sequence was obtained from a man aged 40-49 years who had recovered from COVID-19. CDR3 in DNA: TGTGCCAGTAGTATATTGTTCGGGTTGAACACTGAAGCTTTCTTT. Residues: CASSILFGLNTEAFF.